These 28 T cell receptor beta chains originate from one sample sequenced in a study of T cell repertoires in cytomegalovirus infection (dated by TCRdb to between 2019 and 2020). These receptors' antigens are unknown. Taken with the paper, the label for treatment or condition translates to: in vitro stimulation with specific CMV peptide epitopes to enrich CMV-specific T cells. These reads were obtained on an Illumina HiSeq 1500. TCRdb trimmed public reads at Q25 via fastp, called clones via MiXCR and kept in-frame beta chains. Every entry covers one CDR3 protein and lists the most common genes and DNA from its rows. The sample table lists approximately 300,000 distinct CDR3 sequences, just under 30% of them with a count of one. Of the sample, about 19% falls within the top ten clones. The sequencing here drew on cultured PBMCs, taken from culture after CMV antigen stimulation. Receptors originate from a human donor in good health (CMV status not recorded). Some clones in this sample may be carry-over from other donors' samples.

A few counts support this clonotype. The rearrangement uses TRBV6-1 and TRBJ2-7; 7 nucleotides agree with TRBD2. Germline loops: CDR1 MNHNS, CDR2 SASEGT. V lost 0 bases and J lost 5; bases outside the gene matches: 4. This CDR3 is built from 14 residues. The CDR3 coding sequence is TGTGCCAGCAGTGAAGCGGGGGGGAACCACGAGCAGTACTTC. It encodes CASSEAGGNHEQYF.

This clonotype was found a few times. V gene TRBV12-5 combines with J gene TRBJ1-1; tentatively, D is TRBD1 (5 bases). Trimming stripped 0 bases from V and 0 bases from J, with 17 bases between. This CDR3 spans 18 amino acids. Germline assignment: CDR1 LGHNT and CDR2 FRNRAP. The CDR3 DNA reads as TGTGCTAGTGGTTTGGTAATAGTCGTCGGGACCATGAACACTGAAGCTTTCTTT. The encoded protein is CASGLVIVVGTMNTEAFF.

The gene calls are TRBV6-5 and TRBJ2-2; no reliable D call. CDR1 and CDR2 from the germline V gene are MNHEY and SVGAGI. Trimming pared 0 bases from V and 7 bases from J, leaving 9 bases between. This CDR3 contains 14 residues. The CDR3 region has the DNA TGTGCCAGCAGTTACTCTCCGGGTGGCGGGGAGCTGTTTTTT. It translates to CASSYSPGGGELFF.

The V and J genes are TRBV7-2 and TRBJ2-7, with D perhaps TRBD1 (6 bases). Trimming removed 1 base at V and 9 bases at J, with 16 bases between. The CDR3 has 14 amino acids. Germline V gene lookup returns CDR1 SGHTA and CDR2 FQGNSA. The CDR3 spells CASSLVTGAYGQYF. CDR3 sequence (DNA): TGTGCCAGCAGCTTAGTGACAGGAGCTTATGGGCAGTACTTC. Combining the CDR3 with reference TRBV7-2 and TRBJ2-7 gives the whole variable domain GAGVSQSPSNKVTEKGKDVELRCDPISGHTALYWYRQSLGQGLEFLIYFQGNSAPDKSGLPSDRFSAERTGGSVSTLTIQRTQQEDSAVYLCASSLVTGAYGQYFGPGTRLTVT.

The genes are TRBV4-2 and TRBJ2-5, with a tentative D call TRBD2 (5 bases). This CDR3 is built from 16 residues. The germline V and J ends were trimmed by 0 bases and 5 bases, with 16 bases remaining between them. Germline V gene data show CDR1 as LGHNA and CDR2 as YNFKEQ. CDR3 DNA sequence: TGTGCCAGCAGCCAAGATTGGAGGCAGGCACCGGAGACCCAGTACTTC. This encodes CASSQDWRQAPETQYF.

This clonotype has a count of ten or more. The gene calls are TRBV7-6 and TRBJ2-5; TRBD2 agrees at 15 bases. The J segment lost 4 bases and the V segment lost 0 bases, leaving 3 bases of the junction unmatched. Per the germline V gene, CDR1 is SGHVS and CDR2 is FNYEAQ. The CDR3 is 17 residues long. The CDR3 is CASSLAGLAGGRETQYF. CDR3 coding DNA: TGTGCCAGCAGCTTAGCAGGACTAGCGGGAGGGAGAGAGACCCAGTACTTC.

The chain joins TRBV20-1 to TRBJ1-5; 10 positions agree with TRBD1. Trimming cost V 6 bases and J 7 bases; bases outside gene matches: 6. Per the germline V gene, CDR1 is DFQATT and CDR2 is SNEGSKA (reference sequence). The CDR3 totals 13 residues. CDR3 loop: CSAKRGQGQPQHF. The CDR3 DNA reads as TGCAGTGCGAAGAGGGGACAGGGGCAGCCCCAGCATTTT.

The chain recombines TRBV7-6 with TRBJ2-7, with D tentatively TRBD2 (6 bases). The CDR3 runs to 14 residues. Trimming took off 8 bases at V and 1 base at J, with 15 bases between the two ends. Germline CDR1 is SGHVS and CDR2 is FNYEAQ. The CDR3 coding sequence is TGTGCCAGCGGGGGGAGTCTCGTTTCCTACGAGCAGTACTTC. This translates into CASGGSLVSYEQYF.

V and J are TRBV19 and TRBJ1-4, with 7 positions matching TRBD1. Germline CDR1 LNHDA, CDR2 SQIVND (reference sequence). J lost 1 base, V lost 8 bases, and 4 bases had no gene match. The CDR3 consists of 14 residues. CDR3 residues: CASDNRGTNEKLFF. CDR3 in DNA: TGTGCCAGTGATAACAGGGGAACTAATGAAAAACTGTTTTTT.

In this sample, this clonotype turned up a few times. The chain combines TRBV6-1 with TRBJ1-3; perhaps TRBD1 as D (5 bases). The CDR3 extends over 17 amino acids. V was clipped by 5 bases and J by 4 bases, with 21 bases between them. In germline, CDR1 is MNHNS, CDR2 SASEGT. CDR3 protein: CASSPIQGGGSGNTIYF. The CDR3 DNA follows: TGTGCCAGCAGTCCAATTCAGGGTGGTGGAAGCGGAAACACCATATATTTT.

The chain recombines TRBV5-1 with TRBJ1-1, with D possibly matching TRBD1 (6 bases). V was shortened by 1 base and J by 1 base, with 11 bases between the two germline ends. Germline CDR1 and CDR2: SGHRS and YFSETQ. This CDR3 spans 15 amino acids. CDR3 in DNA: TGCGCCAGCAGCTTGTCCCGGACAGAGAACACTGAAGCTTTCTTT. Its translation: CASSLSRTENTEAFF.

The rearrangement links TRBV12-3 or TRBV12-4 to TRBJ2-1, with 13 bases lining up with TRBD2. CDR3 length: 14 amino acids. With 7 bases clipped from V and 8 bases from J, the junction kept 5 bases outside the gene matches. For the CDR3, the DNA is TGTGCCAGCACCGGACTAGCGGGAGCATATGAGCAGTTCTTC. It specifies CASTGLAGAYEQFF.

This clonotype was recorded a few times. The chain has TRBV7-9 and TRBJ2-1, with 8 bases aligning to TRBD2. The V and J ends lost 4 bases and 0 bases, in that order; junction bases with no gene match: 20. CDR3 length equals 21 residues. The germline gives CDR1 SEHNR, CDR2 FQNEAQ (reference sequence). The DNA of the CDR3 is TGTGCCAGCAGCTCCGAGCCGTTTGCGGGGGGCCGACAGAGCTCCTACAATGAGCAGTTCTTC. Protein product: CASSSEPFAGGRQSSYNEQFF.

The CDR3 protein is CATSTDPLEETQYF. CDR3 coding DNA: TGTGCCACCAGCACAGATCCCTTAGAAGAGACCCAGTACTTC. This rearrangement joins TRBV15 to TRBJ2-5; no clear D gene. The germline V gene has CDR1 LNHNV and CDR2 YYDKDF (reference sequence). There are 14 residues in the CDR3. V was shortened by 4 bases and J by 3 bases, with 12 bases between the two germline ends.

This clonotype has a handful of counts. This chain joins TRBV7-9 and TRBJ2-6; 8 bases line up with TRBD2. The CDR3 runs to 19 residues. Germline V CDR1 and CDR2: SEHNR, FQNEAQ (reference sequence). With V trimmed by 2 bases and J by 2 bases, 11 bases remained unmatched. This chain's CDR3 is CASSLTARGGLTGANVLTF. The CDR3 nucleotides are TGTGCCAGCAGCTTAACAGCCCGGGGGGGGTTGACTGGGGCCAACGTCCTGACTTTC.

This clonotype has just one count. In nucleotides, the CDR3 is TGCAGTGCTAGTCCCCTGAGGGGGGTGAGTTTTAATACGCAGTATTTT. It specifies CSASPLRGVSFNTQYF. The chain combines TRBV20-1 with TRBJ2-3; D is perhaps TRBD1 or TRBD2 (6 bases each). Germline assignment: CDR1 DFQATT and CDR2 SNEGSKA (reference sequence). Deletions cut 3 bases from V and 7 bases from J, with 23 bases between. The CDR3 sequence is 16 residues long.

This clonotype came up a few times. The chain carries TRBV19 and TRBJ1-5; 7 nucleotides agree with TRBD1. This CDR3 is 15 amino acids long. The germline V gene encodes CDR1 LNHDA and CDR2 SQIVND (reference sequence). V shed 3 bases and J 7 bases; nucleotides not matched to a gene: 9. The CDR3 loop reads CASSIGDRVRQPQHF. In DNA, the CDR3 is TGTGCCAGTAGTATCGGCGACAGGGTGAGGCAGCCCCAGCATTTT.

This clonotype was found many times. J is TRBJ2-7 and V is TRBV7-2; no clear D gene. Germline V gives CDR1 SGHTA, CDR2 FQGNSA. The CDR3 runs 11 residues. V shed 5 bases and J shed 0 bases, with 2 bases lying between them. CDR3 in amino acids: CASSISYEQYF. CDR3 coding DNA: TGTGCCAGCAGCATCTCCTACGAGCAGTACTTC.

Concerning this clonotype: A much larger clone sits a single nucleotide away, making a read error possible. The chain employs TRBV24-1 and TRBJ2-7, with TRBD2 identical over 7 bases. V lost 0 bases, J lost 0 bases, and 4 bases stayed unmatched. Germline assignment: CDR1 KGHDR and CDR2 SFDVKD. CDR3 length equals 16 residues. This CDR3 reads CATSDLNSGLSYEQYF. CDR3 in DNA: TGTGCCACCAGTGATTTGAATAGCGGGCTCTCCTACGAGCAGTACTTC.

The CDR3 DNA reads TGCAGTGCTAGAGGTCAAGCGGGGGGGCCTTCCTACAATGAGCAGTTCTTC. Translation gives CSARGQAGGPSYNEQFF. The rearrangement links TRBV20-1 to TRBJ2-1, with TRBD2 matching over 10 bases. Germline V gene sequence: CDR1 DFQATT, CDR2 SNEGSKA (reference sequence). Trimming cost V 1 base and J 1 base; bases outside gene matches: 7. The CDR3 contains 17 residues.

This clonotype was recorded a few times. The chain combines TRBV7-8 with TRBJ2-1, with D perhaps TRBD1 (5 bases). Per the germline V gene, CDR1 is SGHVS and CDR2 is FQNEAQ. The ends were cut back, 1 base at V and 1 base at J, with 11 bases in the middle. This CDR3 has 16 residues. DNA of the CDR3: TGTGCCAGCAGCTTAGGGTTACAGGTATCCTACAATGAGCAGTTCTTC. Translation: CASSLGLQVSYNEQFF. Drawing the rest from reference TRBV7-8 and TRBJ2-1, the complete variable domain is GAGVSQSPRYKVAKRGQDVALRCDPISGHVSLFWYQQALGQGPEFLTYFQNEAQLDKSGLPSDRFFAERPEGSVSTLKIQRTQQEDSAVYLCASSLGLQVSYNEQFFGPGTRLTVL.

This clonotype was counted between two and nine times. The J gene is TRBJ1-1, the V gene TRBV27; the D is unclear. The CDR3 totals 13 residues. The germline V gene has CDR1 MNHEY and CDR2 SMNVEV (reference sequence). Trimming shortened V by 6 bases and J by 5 bases, and 13 bases separated the two germline ends. CDR3 protein: CASSDGGNTEAFF. As DNA, the CDR3 is TGTGCCAGCAGCGACGGAGGGAATACTGAAGCTTTCTTT.

The CDR3 protein is CASSLNQVNTQYF. CDR3 nucleotide sequence: TGTGCCAGCAGTCTCAACCAGGTGAATACGCAGTATTTT. The chain links TRBV27 to TRBJ2-3; D unresolved. The CDR3 covers 13 residues. Germline values: CDR1 MNHEY, CDR2 SMNVEV (reference sequence). Trimming pared 5 bases from V and 7 bases from J, leaving 13 bases between.

The CDR3 protein is CASSLSFSGNTIYF. The DNA for the CDR3 is TGTGCCAGCAGCTTAAGTTTCTCTGGAAACACCATATATTTT. The rearrangement links TRBV7-9 to TRBJ1-3; D unresolved. The germline V and J ends were trimmed by 2 bases and 0 bases, with 5 bases remaining between them. This CDR3 has 14 residues. CDR1 SEHNR and CDR2 FQNEAQ come from the germline V gene (reference sequence).

The J gene is TRBJ2-6, the V gene TRBV30, with TRBD1 matching over 7 bases. From germline, CDR1 is GTSNPN and CDR2 SVGIG (reference sequence). The CDR3 runs to 17 residues. V was clipped by 0 bases and J by 0 bases; unmatched bases: 5. CDR3 DNA: TGTGCCTGGAGTGTCGACAGGGTTTTCTCTGGGGCCAACGTCCTGACTTTC. It specifies CAWSVDRVFSGANVLTF.

This chain connects TRBV7-9 to TRBJ2-2; D is perhaps TRBD1 (5 bases). This CDR3 is 12 amino acids long. V was clipped by 5 bases and J by 7 bases, with 8 bases between them. The germline gives CDR1 SEHNR, CDR2 FQNEAQ (reference sequence). CDR3 amino acids: CASSPGNGELFF. DNA for the CDR3: TGTGCCAGCAGCCCAGGGAACGGGGAGCTGTTTTTT.

This rearrangement joins TRBV28 to TRBJ2-2; possible D gene TRBD1, 7 bases. The CDR3 covers 20 residues. V gave up 7 bases and J gave up 5 bases, with 32 bases separating them. Germline assignment: CDR1 MDHEN and CDR2 SYDVKM. CDR3 sequence reads: CASNGDFAGTDNRGTGELFF. The CDR3 nucleotides are TGTGCCAGCAACGGGGACTTTGCCGGGACAGACAACAGAGGAACCGGGGAGCTGTTTTTT. The full variable domain, completed using reference TRBV28 and TRBJ2-2, is DVKVTQSSRYLVKRTGEKVFLECVQDMDHENMFWYRQDPGLGLRLIYFSYDVKMKEKGDIPEGYSVSREKKERFSLILESASTNQTSMYLCASNGDFAGTDNRGTGELFFGEGSRLTVL.

In its sample, this clonotype was seen a few times. The V and J genes are TRBV12-3 or TRBV12-4 and TRBJ1-1, with D unresolved. CDR3 length equals 12 residues. The V gene lost 6 bases and the J gene lost 7 bases, with 12 bases spanning the gap. The CDR3 reads CASSRGSNEAFF. In DNA, the CDR3 is TGTGCCAGCAGCCGCGGGAGCAATGAAGCTTTCTTT.